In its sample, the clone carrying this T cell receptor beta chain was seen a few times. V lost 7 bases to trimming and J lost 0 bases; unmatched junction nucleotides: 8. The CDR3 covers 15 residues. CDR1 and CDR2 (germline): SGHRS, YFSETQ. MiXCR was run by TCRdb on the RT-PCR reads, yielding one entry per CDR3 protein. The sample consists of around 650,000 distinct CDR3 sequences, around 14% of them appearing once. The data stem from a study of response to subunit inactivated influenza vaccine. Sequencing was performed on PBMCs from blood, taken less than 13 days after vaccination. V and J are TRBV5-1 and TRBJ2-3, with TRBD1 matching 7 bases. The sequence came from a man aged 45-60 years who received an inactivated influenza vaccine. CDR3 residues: CASLLTGRSTDTQYF. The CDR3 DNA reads TGCGCCAGCCTCCTGACAGGGAGAAGCACAGATACGCAGTATTTT.